This is a list of T cell receptor beta chains from one sample in a study of shared clonotypes between healthy human individuals. Sequencing was performed with immunoSEQ multiplex PCR; in TCRdb, only in-frame clones are kept and a portion is missing. The sample shows 2.3 million or so clones, roughly 93% of them seen only once. The sequencing input was naive CD4+ T cells from PBMCs. These receptors came from a young man in good health. Some clones in this sample may be carry-over from other donors' samples. CDR3s include the opening cysteine and the closing phenylalanine or tryptophan.

J: TRBJ1-2; V: TRBV18; CDR3: CASSPVPGQTNYGYTF
J: TRBJ1-1; V: TRBV7-9; CDR3: CASSPSGDTRSRTEAFF
J: TRBJ2-6; V: TRBV6-5; CDR3: CASRLTGAGANVLTF
J: TRBJ2-4; V: TRBV10-3; CDR3: CAISGTGDAKNIQYF
J: TRBJ2-3; V: TRBV18; CDR3: CASSPRGLPDTQYF
J: TRBJ2-3; V: TRBV2; CDR3: CASRSRVREGADTQYF
J: TRBJ1-2; V: TRBV5-1; CDR3: CASSTSGTLSTYGYTF
J: TRBJ2-3; V: TRBV5-1; CDR3: CASSLVGSDTQYF
J: TRBJ1-4; V: TRBV28; CDR3: CASQPGSNEKLFF
J: TRBJ2-1; V: TRBV30; CDR3: CAWSIPGASFYNEQFF
J: TRBJ2-2; V: TRBV6-1; CDR3: CASSLQGAAGELFF
J: TRBJ2-6; V: TRBV7-6; CDR3: CASSLNSGANVLTF
J: TRBJ1-3; V: TRBV25-1; CDR3: CASSEYLGNPGNTIYF
J: TRBJ2-7; V: TRBV28; CDR3: CASSPPTGSTHEQYF
J: TRBJ1-5; V: TRBV9; CDR3: CASGTLGNQPQHF
J: TRBJ1-2; V: TRBV30; CDR3: CAWKTGQNYGYTF
J: TRBJ1-1; V: TRBV12-5; CDR3: CASGLGGATEAFF
J: TRBJ1-3; V: TRBV7-8; CDR3: CASSLAASVSSGNTIYF
J: TRBJ2-3; V: TRBV5-1; CDR3: CASSRTTSESTDTQYF
J: TRBJ1-2; V: TRBV28; CDR3: CASRGGAYGYTF
J: TRBJ2-3; V: TRBV7-8; CDR3: CASSIPLAGTDTQYF
J: TRBJ2-1; V: TRBV7-6; CDR3: CASSLGQGEGEQFF
J: TRBJ1-1; V: TRBV5-4; CDR3: CASSPQGGNTEAFF
J: TRBJ2-4; V: TRBV28; CDR3: CASRYSTGGRNIQYF
J: TRBJ2-7; V: TRBV7-6; CDR3: CASSLDNIGSEQYF
J: TRBJ1-1; V: TRBV27; CDR3: CASSLFARGLNTEAFF
J: TRBJ2-1; V: TRBV6-6; CDR3: CASSYLGLAYNEQFF
J: TRBJ2-1; V: TRBV14; CDR3: CASSHVGYNEQFF
J: TRBJ1-2; V: TRBV19; CDR3: CAVGSSTYGYTF
J: TRBJ2-3; V: TRBV7-3; CDR3: CASSPQGSADTQYF
J: TRBJ1-5; V: TRBV7-6; CDR3: CASSPDRNQPQHF
J: TRBJ2-2; V: TRBV14; CDR3: CASSQDLVGPGELFF
J: TRBJ2-3; V: TRBV28; CDR3: CASSSLLAGADTQYF
J: TRBJ1-5; V: TRBV28; CDR3: CASIHGPSNQPQHF
J: TRBJ2-3; V: TRBV9; CDR3: CASSVGLAGTSTDTQYF
J: TRBJ2-2; V: TRBV18; CDR3: CASSIDRGRTGELFF
J: TRBJ2-5; V: TRBV13; CDR3: CASSLVPQETQYF
J: TRBJ1-3; V: TRBV5-1; CDR3: CASSSTGPEIPGNTIYF
J: TRBJ2-5; V: TRBV5-1; CDR3: CASSFGGYQETQYF
J: TRBJ2-5; V: TRBV4-1; CDR3: CASSLQGQGAGETQYF
J: TRBJ2-3; V: TRBV11-3; CDR3: CASSPGGGSHADTQYF
J: TRBJ2-1; V: TRBV28; CDR3: CASSALAGGNNEQFF
J: TRBJ2-7; V: TRBV28; CDR3: CASSPLAGGSLVYEQYF
J: TRBJ2-4; V: TRBV5-8; CDR3: CASTPPGTAVAKNIQYF
J: TRBJ1-2; V: TRBV5-6; CDR3: CASSGRDRGGYGYTF
J: TRBJ2-1; V: TRBV4-1; CDR3: CASSQLGDSYNEQFF
J: TRBJ2-7; V: TRBV5-1; CDR3: CASSSGNAEQYF
J: TRBJ2-7; V: TRBV9; CDR3: CASSETGTSGTYEQYF
J: TRBJ2-2; V: TRBV7-9; CDR3: CASSAYGGLAGPGELFF
J: TRBJ2-7; V: TRBV6-5; CDR3: CASSYGDRSYEQYF
J: TRBJ1-5; V: TRBV6-5; CDR3: CASRRAGNQPQHF
J: TRBJ1-1; V: TRBV6-5; CDR3: CASIRDPTSTEAFF
J: TRBJ2-7; V: TRBV2; CDR3: CASSKPTSGSYEQYF